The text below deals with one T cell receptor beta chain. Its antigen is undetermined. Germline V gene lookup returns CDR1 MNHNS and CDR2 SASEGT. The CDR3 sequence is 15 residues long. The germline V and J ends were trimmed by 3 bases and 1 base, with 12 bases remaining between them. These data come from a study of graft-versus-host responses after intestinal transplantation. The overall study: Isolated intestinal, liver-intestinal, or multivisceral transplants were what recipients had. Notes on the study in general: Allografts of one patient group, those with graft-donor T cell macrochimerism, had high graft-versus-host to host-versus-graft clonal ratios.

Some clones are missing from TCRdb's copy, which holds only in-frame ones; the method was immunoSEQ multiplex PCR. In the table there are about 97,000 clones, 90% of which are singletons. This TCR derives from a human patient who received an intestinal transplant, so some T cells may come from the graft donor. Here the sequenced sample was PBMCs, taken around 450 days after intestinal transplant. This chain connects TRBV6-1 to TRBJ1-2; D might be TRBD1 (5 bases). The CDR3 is CASSDPGLLNYGYTF. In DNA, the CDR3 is TGTGCCAGCAGTGATCCGGGACTCCTTAACTATGGCTACACCTTC.